The 29 T cell receptor beta chains below were found in one sample sequenced in a study of graft-versus-host responses after intestinal transplantation. Some clones are missing from TCRdb's copy, which holds only in-frame ones; the method was immunoSEQ multiplex PCR. The sample consists of over 90,000 clones, 91% of them appearing once. Which antigens these TCRs recognize remains unknown. The sequences come from unstimulated CD4+ T cells sorted from spleen or lymph node cells, collected before transplant. These receptors originate from a human donor who was the organ donor for an intestinal transplant.

The rearrangement joins TRBV27 to TRBJ2-5, with TRBD2 matching 10 bases. Germline trimming cut 2 bases from V and 2 bases from J; bases unmatched to any gene: 8. Germline loops: CDR1 MNHEY, CDR2 SMNVEV (reference sequence). The CDR3 sequence is 17 residues long. CDR3 sequence reads: CASSLRWTSGSQETQYF. For the CDR3, the DNA is TGTGCCAGCAGTTTAAGATGGACTAGCGGCTCACAAGAGACCCAGTACTTC.

V is TRBV7-6 and J is TRBJ2-5; tentatively, D is TRBD2 (6 bases). This CDR3 has 13 amino acids. CDR1 and CDR2 (germline): SGHVS, FNYEAQ. Deletions cut 5 bases from V and 9 bases from J, with 16 bases between. The CDR3 coding sequence is TGTGCCAGCAGCCGGGACTCTCTGCAGCCCCAGTACTTC. It translates to CASSRDSLQPQYF.

The chain is built from TRBV7-2 and TRBJ1-1, with D perhaps TRBD1 (6 bases). This CDR3 contains 15 residues. Germline-derived CDR1 and CDR2 are SGHTA and FQGNSA. Trimming took 5 bases from V and 4 from J, leaving 17 bases between them. DNA of the CDR3: TGTGCCAGCAGCCCTACAGGGCCCCCGAGCACTGAAGCTTTCTTT. It yields the protein CASSPTGPPSTEAFF.

The rearrangement joins TRBV5-1 to TRBJ1-1; tentative D call: TRBD1 (5 bases). V was cut by 4 bases and J by 5 bases, with 24 bases left in between. This CDR3 contains 17 residues. Germline V gene sequence: CDR1 SGHRS, CDR2 YFSETQ. CDR3 in DNA: TGCGCCAGCAGCCCCGGCCAAGTTCAGTGGGGGGGAACTGAAGCTTTCTTT. The encoded protein is CASSPGQVQWGGTEAFF.

The genes are TRBV5-1 and TRBJ2-3; TRBD2 matches at 8 bases. Germline values: CDR1 SGHRS, CDR2 YFSETQ. Trimming took 1 base from V and 1 from J; bases not matched to a gene: 5. The length of the CDR3 is 16 residues. The CDR3 region has the DNA TGCGCCAGCAGCTTGCGCGGTAGCGGGGGCACAGATACGCAGTATTTT. Translating gives CASSLRGSGGTDTQYF. Drawing the rest from reference TRBV5-1 and TRBJ2-3, the complete variable domain is KAGVTQTPRYLIKTRGQQVTLSCSPISGHRSVSWYQQTPGQGLQFLFEYFSETQRNKGNFPGRFSGRQFSNSRSEMNVSTLELGDSALYLCASSLRGSGGTDTQYFGPGTRLTVL.

The chain couples TRBV6-5 to TRBJ1-2, with 7 bases matching TRBD1. CDR1 MNHEY and CDR2 SVGAGI come from the germline V gene. The CDR3 consists of 14 residues. The V gene end was trimmed by 3 bases and the J gene end by 10 bases; junction bases not matched to a gene: 11. The CDR3: CASSYGVTGWDYTF. The CDR3, as DNA: TGTGCCAGCAGTTATGGGGTGACAGGGTGGGACTACACCTTC.

The chain joins TRBV25-1 to TRBJ1-2, with a tentative D call TRBD1 (5 bases). The germline V and J ends were trimmed by 4 bases and 2 bases, with 5 bases remaining between them. The CDR3 consists of 12 residues. Germline CDR1 MGHDK, CDR2 SYGVNS. The CDR3 loop is CASSGQNYGYTF. The CDR3 DNA reads as TGTGCCAGCAGTGGACAGAACTATGGCTACACCTTC.

The V call is TRBV5-1, the J call TRBJ2-1; 8 bases are shared with TRBD2. V lost 1 base, J lost 0 bases, and 9 bases stayed unmatched. The CDR3 has 18 amino acids. The germline CDR1 and CDR2 sequences are SGHRS and YFSETQ. CDR3 sequence reads: CASSLFPAGASSYNEQFF. The CDR3 coding sequence is TGCGCCAGCAGCTTGTTCCCAGCGGGGGCCAGCTCCTACAATGAGCAGTTCTTC. Complete variable domain (other parts from reference TRBV5-1 and TRBJ2-1): KAGVTQTPRYLIKTRGQQVTLSCSPISGHRSVSWYQQTPGQGLQFLFEYFSETQRNKGNFPGRFSGRQFSNSRSEMNVSTLELGDSALYLCASSLFPAGASSYNEQFFGPGTRLTVL.

This chain links TRBV5-1 with TRBJ2-2; 9 bases align to TRBD2. CDR3 length equals 19 residues. Germline-derived CDR1 and CDR2 are SGHRS and YFSETQ. After removal of 5 bases from V and 0 bases from J, the junction contained 14 bases not matched to a gene. CDR3 in DNA: TGCGCCAGCAGGCCCGGGTGGCAGCGGGGGGCTTCGAACACCGGGGAGCTGTTTTTT. It codes for CASRPGWQRGASNTGELFF.

The J gene is TRBJ1-2, the V gene TRBV4-1; 7 positions match TRBD1. The CDR3 is 15 amino acids. J lost 2 bases, V lost 4 bases, and 7 bases had no gene match. CDR1 and CDR2 from the germline V gene are MGHRA and YSYEKL. This CDR3 is CASSRTEDRNYGYTF. The CDR3 DNA is TGCGCCAGCAGCCGAACCGAGGACAGGAACTATGGCTACACCTTC.

The chain uses TRBV27 and TRBJ2-5, with 7 bases identical to TRBD1. The J call may be wrong; the DNA end is better matched by TRBJ2-7. The germline CDR1 and CDR2 sequences are MNHEY and SMNVEV (reference sequence). The CDR3 is 14 residues long. CDR3 nucleotides: TGTGCCAGCAGGCGGACAGGCCAACTCTACGAGCAGTACTTC. Protein sequence: CASRRTGQLYEQYF.

The chain combines TRBV9 with TRBJ1-4; a weak D match, TRBD1 (6 bases). Germline V gene lookup returns CDR1 SGDLS and CDR2 YYNGEE. V lost 2 bases, J lost 5 bases, and 13 bases lay in between. There are 15 residues in the CDR3. CDR3 amino acids: CASSVGGTSNEKLFF. As DNA, the CDR3 is TGTGCCAGCAGCGTGGGGGGGACAAGCAATGAAAAACTGTTTTTT.

The V gene is TRBV28, the J gene TRBJ2-7; D may be TRBD1 (6 bases). Deletions cut 6 bases from V and 4 bases from J, with 13 bases between. The CDR3 has 13 residues. CDR1 is MDHEN, CDR2 SYDVKM, per germline. CDR3 sequence reads: CASRHTGKYEQYF. CDR3 coding DNA: TGTGCCAGCAGGCATACAGGGAAGTACGAGCAGTACTTC.

V usage is TRBV7-2 and J usage is TRBJ2-1, with TRBD1 matching 7 bases. The CDR3 runs 15 residues. The J segment lost 3 bases and the V segment lost 0 bases, leaving 2 bases of the junction unmatched. Germline V CDR1 and CDR2: SGHTA, FQGNSA. CDR3 in DNA: TGTGCCAGCAGCTTAGCGAGGACAGGCTACAATGAGCAGTTCTTC. This gives the protein CASSLARTGYNEQFF.

The chain is built from TRBV2 and TRBJ1-4, with no clear D. The V and J ends lost 0 bases and 11 bases respectively, with 7 bases between them. Looked up from germline, CDR1 is SNHLY and CDR2 is FYNNEI. The CDR3 covers 12 residues. The CDR3 here is CASSEALQKLFF. CDR3 nucleotide sequence: TGTGCCAGCAGTGAAGCGCTTCAGAAACTGTTTTTT.

This chain joins TRBV30 and TRBJ1-5, with TRBD1 matching over 9 bases. Germline trimming cut 0 bases from V and 9 bases from J; bases unmatched to any gene: 6. The CDR3 has 14 residues. CDR1 is GTSNPN, CDR2 SVGIG, per germline (reference sequence). The CDR3 here is CAWSVDRGGLPQHF. Here the CDR3 DNA reads TGTGCCTGGAGTGTGGACAGGGGAGGTTTGCCCCAGCATTTT.

The chain links TRBV4-1 to TRBJ2-5, with a tentative D call TRBD2 (6 bases). The closer fit of TRBJ2-7 to the DNA end suggests the J call may be wrong. Germline CDR1 reads MGHRA; CDR2 reads YSYEKL. The CDR3 is made up of 16 amino acids. CDR3 amino acids: CASSQGLGTVAYEQYF. As DNA, the CDR3 is TGCGCCAGCAGCCAAGGACTCGGGACTGTAGCTTACGAGCAGTACTTC.

The chain links TRBV9 to TRBJ2-3; 12 bases are shared with TRBD2. Trimming removed 3 bases from V and 0 bases from J; junction bases left unmatched: 11. CDR1 and CDR2 (germline): SGDLS, YYNGEE. The CDR3 loop spans 19 amino acids. As DNA, the CDR3 is TGTGCCAGCAGCGCAAGCCGGACTAGCGGGGCCCTTAGCACAGATACGCAGTATTTT. Its protein product is CASSASRTSGALSTDTQYF. Full variable domain (rest looked up from reference TRBV9 and TRBJ2-3): DSGVTQTPKHLITATGQRVTLRCSPRSGDLSVYWYQQSLDQGLQFLIQYYNGEERAKGNILERFSAQQFPDLHSELNLSSLELGDSALYFCASSASRTSGALSTDTQYFGPGTRLTVL.

The V call is TRBV7-9, the J call TRBJ1-6, with a tentative D call TRBD1 (5 bases). Looked up from germline, CDR1 is SEHNR and CDR2 is FQNEAQ (reference sequence). The V end was cut by 5 bases, the J end by 4 bases, with 12 bases between. CDR3 length: 15 residues. DNA of the CDR3: TGTGCCAGCAGCCCCCAGGAGGGGTATAATTCACCCCTCCACTTT. Translating it yields CASSPQEGYNSPLHF.

This chain uses TRBV20-1 with TRBJ1-4, with 7 positions matching TRBD1. V lost 6 bases to trimming and J lost 9 bases; unmatched junction nucleotides: 4. Germline V lookup: CDR1 DFQATT, CDR2 SNEGSKA (reference sequence). The CDR3 length is 11 residues. The CDR3 loop reads CSAETGKKLFF. The CDR3 coding sequence is TGCAGTGCAGAGACAGGGAAAAAACTGTTTTTT.

This chain connects TRBV7-9 to TRBJ1-1; TRBD1 matches at 7 bases. Losses at the gene ends were 6 bases for V and 6 bases for J; bases not matched to a gene: 16. Germline V CDR1 and CDR2: SEHNR, FQNEAQ (reference sequence). CDR3 length: 16 amino acids. CDR3 in amino acids: CASSEFTGTVGSEAFF. In DNA form, the CDR3 reads TGTGCCAGCAGTGAATTCACCGGGACAGTAGGCTCTGAAGCTTTCTTT.

This sequence joins TRBV19 and TRBJ1-6, with a possible D match to TRBD1 (5 bases). The CDR3 contains 13 residues. Trimming took 3 bases from V and 5 from J, leaving 5 bases between them. Germline CDR1 LNHDA, CDR2 SQIVND (reference sequence). For the CDR3, the DNA is TGTGCCAGTAGTATCAGGGATAATTCACCCCTCCACTTT. Translating gives CASSIRDNSPLHF.

The genes are TRBV6-6 and TRBJ2-7, with D unresolved. Germline V CDR1 and CDR2: MNHNY, SVGAGI (reference sequence). V was pared by 8 bases and J by 2 bases, with 19 bases between. CDR3 length: 15 residues. CDR3 nucleotides: TGTGCCAGCCTTTACTTACCCAGGCCCGCCTACGAGCAGTACTTC. This encodes CASLYLPRPAYEQYF.

The chain is built from TRBV27 and TRBJ2-2; 7 nucleotides align to TRBD1. CDR3 size: 13 residues. Germline V gene lookup returns CDR1 MNHEY and CDR2 SMNVEV (reference sequence). J lost 6 bases, V lost 6 bases, and 4 bases had no gene match. The CDR3 sequence: CASRRQGPGELFF. CDR3 coding DNA: TGTGCCAGCAGGAGACAGGGCCCCGGGGAGCTGTTTTTT.

V gene TRBV4-2 combines with J gene TRBJ2-1, with 9 bases aligning to TRBD1. V shed 6 bases and J 9 bases; nucleotides not matched to a gene: 6. Germline-derived CDR1 and CDR2 are LGHNA and YNFKEQ. The CDR3 has 13 amino acids. Here the CDR3 DNA reads TGTGCCAGCAGGAGTTCGGACAGGGGTGAGCAGTTCTTC. Amino acid sequence: CASRSSDRGEQFF.

The chain combines TRBV27 with TRBJ2-3; D gene ambiguous. V was trimmed by 8 bases and J by 0 bases, leaving 12 bases between them. CDR1 is MNHEY and CDR2 is SMNVEV in the germline V gene (reference sequence). The CDR3 consists of 14 residues. The CDR3 bases are TGTGCCAGCGGGCTGTTACTTAGCACAGATACGCAGTATTTT. This encodes CASGLLLSTDTQYF.

The gene calls are TRBV27 and TRBJ1-2; weak D call: TRBD1 (5 bases). V gave up 6 bases and J gave up 2 bases, with 7 bases separating them. CDR1 is MNHEY, CDR2 SMNVEV, per germline (reference sequence). The length of the CDR3 is 12 residues. CDR3 nucleotides: TGTGCCAGCAGGGGGGGAAACTATGGCTACACCTTC. Residues: CASRGGNYGYTF.

CDR3 amino acids: CASSWTGTDTQYF. As DNA, the CDR3 is TGTGCCAGCAGCTGGACAGGCACAGATACGCAGTATTTT. The chain employs TRBV7-9 and TRBJ2-3, with D perhaps matching TRBD1 (6 bases). The V end was cut by 4 bases, the J end by 1 base, with 6 bases between. The CDR3 loop spans 13 amino acids. Germline CDR1 is SEHNR and CDR2 is FQNEAQ (reference sequence). The full variable domain, its missing parts supplied by reference TRBV7-9 and TRBJ2-3, is DTGVSQNPRHKITKRGQNVTFRCDPISEHNRLYWYRQTLGQGPEFLTYFQNEAQLEKSRLLSDRFSAERPKGSFSTLEIQRTEQGDSAMYLCASSWTGTDTQYFGPGTRLTVL.

This sequence joins TRBV27 and TRBJ1-1; tentatively, D is TRBD1 (6 bases). CDR3 length: 18 residues. V was trimmed by 2 bases and J by 0 bases, leaving 19 bases between them. In germline, CDR1 is MNHEY, CDR2 SMNVEV (reference sequence). CDR3: CASSLILGGLVMNTEAFF. CDR3 nucleotide sequence: TGTGCCAGCAGTTTAATTCTAGGGGGTCTCGTTATGAACACTGAAGCTTTCTTT.